This T cell receptor beta chain stems from a study of CD8 T cells in ankylosing spondylitis. With regard to this clonotype: Antigen: not known.

Broader study findings: Earlier authors reported some of these motif variants in reactive arthritis synovial fluid and blood. The authors found the disease-linked clones to be CD8+ and relatively rare in peripheral blood.

TCRdb processed the 5' RACE reads anew with MiXCR; each CDR3 protein has one entry. The sample yields about 110,000 distinct CDR3 sequences, nearly 25% seen once. Sample: synovial fluid, either unsorted or a sorted T cell fraction (not recorded which). This clonotype originated in a male donor with ankylosing spondylitis.

The CDR3 DNA reads TGCGCCAGCAGCGGAGAAGGACAGGTTTATTCACCCCTCCACTTT. It encodes CASSGEGQVYSPLHF. The chain has TRBV5-1 and TRBJ1-6; 7 bases are shared with TRBD1. The germline V gene encodes CDR1 SGHRS and CDR2 YFSETQ. The V and J ends lost 4 bases and 8 bases, in that order; junction bases with no gene match: 9. The CDR3 totals 15 residues.